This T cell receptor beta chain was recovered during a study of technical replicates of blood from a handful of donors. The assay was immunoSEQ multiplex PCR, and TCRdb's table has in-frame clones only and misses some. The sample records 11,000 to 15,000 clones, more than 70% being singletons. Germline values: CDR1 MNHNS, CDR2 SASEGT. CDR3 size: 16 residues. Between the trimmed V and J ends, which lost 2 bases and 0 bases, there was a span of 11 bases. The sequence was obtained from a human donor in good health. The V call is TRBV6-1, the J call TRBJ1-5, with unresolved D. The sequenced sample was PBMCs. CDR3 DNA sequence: TGTGCCAGCAGTGAACTTGGGCCGAATAGCAATCAGCCCCAGCATTTT. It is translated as CASSELGPNSNQPQHF.